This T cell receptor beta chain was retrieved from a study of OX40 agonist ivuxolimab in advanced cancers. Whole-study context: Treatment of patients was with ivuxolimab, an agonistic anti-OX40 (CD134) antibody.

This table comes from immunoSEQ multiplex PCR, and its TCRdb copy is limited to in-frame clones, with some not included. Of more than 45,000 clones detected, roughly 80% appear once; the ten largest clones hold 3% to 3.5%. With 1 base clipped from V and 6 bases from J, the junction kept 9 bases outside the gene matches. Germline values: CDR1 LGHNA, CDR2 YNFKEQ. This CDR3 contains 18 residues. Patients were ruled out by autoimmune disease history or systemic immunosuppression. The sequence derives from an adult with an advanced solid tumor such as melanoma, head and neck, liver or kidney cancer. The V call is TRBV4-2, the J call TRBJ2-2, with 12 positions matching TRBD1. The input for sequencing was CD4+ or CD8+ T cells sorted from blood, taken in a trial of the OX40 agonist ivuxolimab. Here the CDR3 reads CASSQAIRDRGRAGELFF. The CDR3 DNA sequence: TGTGCCAGCAGCCAAGCCATCCGGGACAGGGGGCGTGCCGGGGAGCTGTTTTTT.